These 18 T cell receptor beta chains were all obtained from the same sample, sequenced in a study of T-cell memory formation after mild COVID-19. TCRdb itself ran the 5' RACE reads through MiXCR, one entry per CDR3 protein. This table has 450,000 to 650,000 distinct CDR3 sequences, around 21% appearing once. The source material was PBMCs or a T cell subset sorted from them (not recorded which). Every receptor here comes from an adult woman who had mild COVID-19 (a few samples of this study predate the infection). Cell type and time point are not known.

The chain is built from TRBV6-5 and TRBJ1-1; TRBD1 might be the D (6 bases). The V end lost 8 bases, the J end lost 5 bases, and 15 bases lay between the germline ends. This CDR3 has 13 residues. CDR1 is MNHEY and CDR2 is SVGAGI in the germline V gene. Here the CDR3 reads CASRQQGWTEAFF. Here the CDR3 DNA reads TGTGCCAGCCGTCAGCAGGGGTGGACTGAAGCTTTCTTT.

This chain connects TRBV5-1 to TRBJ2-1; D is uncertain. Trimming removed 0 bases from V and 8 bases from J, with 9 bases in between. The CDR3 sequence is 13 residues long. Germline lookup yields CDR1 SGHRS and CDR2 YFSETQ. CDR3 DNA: TGCGCCAGCAGCTTGGATCTCCGGGATGAGCAGTTCTTC. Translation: CASSLDLRDEQFF.

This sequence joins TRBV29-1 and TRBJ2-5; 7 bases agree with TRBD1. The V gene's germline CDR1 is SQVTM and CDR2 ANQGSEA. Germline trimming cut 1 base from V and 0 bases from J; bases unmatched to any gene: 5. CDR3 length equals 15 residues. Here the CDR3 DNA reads TGCAGCGTTGAAGGGGGACAGCTGTACCAAGAGACCCAGTACTTC. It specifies CSVEGGQLYQETQYF.

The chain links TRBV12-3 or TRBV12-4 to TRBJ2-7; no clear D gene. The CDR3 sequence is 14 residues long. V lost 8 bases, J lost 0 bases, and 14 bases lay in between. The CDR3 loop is CASCVSSSSYEQYF. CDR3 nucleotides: TGTGCCAGCTGTGTATCGTCAAGCTCCTACGAGCAGTACTTC.

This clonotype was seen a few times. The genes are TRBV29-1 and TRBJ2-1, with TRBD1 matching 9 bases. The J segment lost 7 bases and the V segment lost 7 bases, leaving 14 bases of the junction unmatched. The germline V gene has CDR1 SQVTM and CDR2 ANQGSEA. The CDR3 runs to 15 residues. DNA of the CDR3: TGCAGCGAGACTACCGGGACAGGGATAGCGAATGAGCAGTTCTTC. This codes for CSETTGTGIANEQFF.

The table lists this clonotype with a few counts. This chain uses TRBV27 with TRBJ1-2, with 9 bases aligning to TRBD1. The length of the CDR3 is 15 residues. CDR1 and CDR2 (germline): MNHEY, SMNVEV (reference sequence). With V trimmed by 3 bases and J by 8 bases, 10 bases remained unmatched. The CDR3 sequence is CASSFVGQGSKGYTF. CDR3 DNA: TGTGCCAGCAGTTTTGTGGGACAGGGAAGTAAGGGCTACACCTTC.

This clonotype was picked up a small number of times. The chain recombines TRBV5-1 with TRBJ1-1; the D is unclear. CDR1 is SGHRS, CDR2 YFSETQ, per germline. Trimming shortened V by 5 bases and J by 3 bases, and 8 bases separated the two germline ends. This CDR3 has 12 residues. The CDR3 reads CASRGGHTEAFF. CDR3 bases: TGCGCCAGCAGGGGTGGCCACACTGAAGCTTTCTTT.

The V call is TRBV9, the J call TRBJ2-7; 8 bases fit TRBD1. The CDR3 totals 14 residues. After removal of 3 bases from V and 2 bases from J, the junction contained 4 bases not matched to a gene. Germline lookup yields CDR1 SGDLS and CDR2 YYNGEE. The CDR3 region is CASSERTGTYEQYF. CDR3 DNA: TGTGCCAGCAGCGAAAGGACAGGGACCTACGAGCAGTACTTC.

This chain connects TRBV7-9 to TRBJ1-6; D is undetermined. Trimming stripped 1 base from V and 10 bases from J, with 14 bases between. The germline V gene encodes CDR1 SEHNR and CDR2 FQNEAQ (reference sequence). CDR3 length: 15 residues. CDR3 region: CASSLESAGGSPLHF. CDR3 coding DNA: TGTGCCAGCAGCTTAGAGTCGGCAGGAGGATCACCCCTCCACTTT.

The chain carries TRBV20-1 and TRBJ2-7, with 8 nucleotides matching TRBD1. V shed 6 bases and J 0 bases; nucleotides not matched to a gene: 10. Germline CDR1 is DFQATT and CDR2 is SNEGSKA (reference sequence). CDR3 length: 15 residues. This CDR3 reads CSAPTGTGHSYEQYF. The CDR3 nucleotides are TGCAGTGCCCCGACGGGGACAGGCCACTCCTACGAGCAGTACTTC.

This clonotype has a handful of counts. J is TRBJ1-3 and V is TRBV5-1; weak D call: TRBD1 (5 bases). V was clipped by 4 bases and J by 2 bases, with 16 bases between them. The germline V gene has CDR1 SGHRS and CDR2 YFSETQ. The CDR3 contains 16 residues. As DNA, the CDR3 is TGCGCCAGCAGCCCCGGACGGGGGTTTGCTGGAAACACCATATATTTT. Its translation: CASSPGRGFAGNTIYF.

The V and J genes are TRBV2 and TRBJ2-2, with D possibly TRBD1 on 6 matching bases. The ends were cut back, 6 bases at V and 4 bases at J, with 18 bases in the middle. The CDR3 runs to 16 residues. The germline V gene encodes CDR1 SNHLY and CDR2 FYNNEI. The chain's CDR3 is CASRDRETGPTGELFF. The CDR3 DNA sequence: TGTGCCAGCAGGGATCGAGAGACAGGACCCACCGGGGAGCTGTTTTTT.

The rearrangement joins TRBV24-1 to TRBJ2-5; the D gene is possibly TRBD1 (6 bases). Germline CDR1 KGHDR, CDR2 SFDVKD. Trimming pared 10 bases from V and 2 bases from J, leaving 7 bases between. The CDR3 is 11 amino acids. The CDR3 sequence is CATGQQETQYF. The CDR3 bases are TGTGCCACTGGACAGCAAGAGACCCAGTACTTC.

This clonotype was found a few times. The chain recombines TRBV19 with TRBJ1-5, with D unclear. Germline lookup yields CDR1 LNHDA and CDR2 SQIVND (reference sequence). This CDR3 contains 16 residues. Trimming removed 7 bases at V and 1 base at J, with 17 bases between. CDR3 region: CASTPEPLPSNQPQHF. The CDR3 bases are TGTGCCAGTACTCCTGAACCCTTGCCGAGCAATCAGCCCCAGCATTTT.

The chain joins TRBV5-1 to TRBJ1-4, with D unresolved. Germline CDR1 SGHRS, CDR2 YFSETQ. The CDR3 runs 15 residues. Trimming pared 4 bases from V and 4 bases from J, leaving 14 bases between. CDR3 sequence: CASSTDGLNNEKLFF. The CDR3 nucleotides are TGCGCCAGCAGCACGGACGGCTTGAATAATGAAAAACTGTTTTTT. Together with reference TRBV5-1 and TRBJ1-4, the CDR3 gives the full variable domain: KAGVTQTPRYLIKTRGQQVTLSCSPISGHRSVSWYQQTPGQGLQFLFEYFSETQRNKGNFPGRFSGRQFSNSRSEMNVSTLELGDSALYLCASSTDGLNNEKLFFGSGTQLSVL.

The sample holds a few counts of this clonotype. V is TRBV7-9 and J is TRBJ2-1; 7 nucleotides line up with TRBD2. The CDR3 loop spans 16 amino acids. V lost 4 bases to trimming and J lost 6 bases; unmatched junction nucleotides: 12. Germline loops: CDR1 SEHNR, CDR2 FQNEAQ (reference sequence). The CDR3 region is CASSSTGLNSGNEQFF. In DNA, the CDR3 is TGTGCCAGCAGCTCGACGGGACTAAATTCTGGCAATGAGCAGTTCTTC.

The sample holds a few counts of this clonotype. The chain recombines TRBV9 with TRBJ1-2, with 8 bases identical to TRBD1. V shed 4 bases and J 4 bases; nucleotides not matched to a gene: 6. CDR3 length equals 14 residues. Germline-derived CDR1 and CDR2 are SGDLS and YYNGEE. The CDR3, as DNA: TGTGCCAGCAGCACCAGGACAGGGACCTATGGCTACACCTTC. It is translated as CASSTRTGTYGYTF. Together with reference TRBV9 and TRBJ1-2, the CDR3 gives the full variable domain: DSGVTQTPKHLITATGQRVTLRCSPRSGDLSVYWYQQSLDQGLQFLIQYYNGEERAKGNILERFSAQQFPDLHSELNLSSLELGDSALYFCASSTRTGTYGYTFGSGTRLTVV.

The CDR3 here is CASSSPGTGFNSPLHF. The DNA for the CDR3 is TGTGCCAGCAGCTCTCCGGGGACAGGTTTTAATTCACCCCTCCACTTT. The J gene is TRBJ1-6, the V gene TRBV7-6; TRBD1 matches 8 bases. In germline, CDR1 is SGHVS, CDR2 FNYEAQ. The CDR3 spans 16 residues. The V gene end was trimmed by 4 bases and the J gene end by 6 bases; junction bases not matched to a gene: 8.